This T cell receptor (beta chain) emerged from a study of siplizumab effects on memory and regulatory T cells. The protocol was immunoSEQ multiplex PCR, while the TCRdb copy is restricted to in-frame clones and leaves out a portion. This sample yields 85,000 to 130,000 clones, of which less than 95% are seen a single time; under 0.7% belongs to the top ten. V gave up 7 bases and J gave up 4 bases, with 10 bases separating them. Germline CDR1 and CDR2: ENHRY and SYGVKD. CDR3 length equals 12 residues. The chain links TRBV10-3 to TRBJ1-2; D unresolved. The receptor was derived from a human donor in good health. The specimen sequenced was Tregs sorted from blood. CDR3 coding DNA: TGTGCCATCACAGACGGACCCTATGGCTACACCTTC. Protein product: CAITDGPYGYTF.